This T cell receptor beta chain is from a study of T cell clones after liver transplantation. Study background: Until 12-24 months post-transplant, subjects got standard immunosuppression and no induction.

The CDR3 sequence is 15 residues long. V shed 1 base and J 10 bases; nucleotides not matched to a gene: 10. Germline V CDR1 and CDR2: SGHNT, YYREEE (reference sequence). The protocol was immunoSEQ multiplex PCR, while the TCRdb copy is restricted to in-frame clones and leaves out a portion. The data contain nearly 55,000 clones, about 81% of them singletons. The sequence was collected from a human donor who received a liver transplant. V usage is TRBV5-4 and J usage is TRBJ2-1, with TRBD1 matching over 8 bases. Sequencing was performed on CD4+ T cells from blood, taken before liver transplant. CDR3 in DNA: TGTGCCAGCAGCTTGATGCAGGGGGCAGCCGACGAGCAGTTCTTC. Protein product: CASSLMQGAADEQFF.